This TCR beta chain was observed in a study of shared clonotypes between healthy human individuals. Overall study: Donors had three CD4 naive, three CD4 memory, two CD8 naive and one CD8 memory plate apiece.

200 to 250 ng DNA, about 28,000 T cell genomes, went into each sorted-subset replicate PCR. Repertoires were generated with immunoSEQ multiplex PCR, while TCRdb's copy carries only in-frame clones and drops some. The sample carries some 1,400,000 clones, roughly 97% recorded once. Study-wide findings and caveats: Since donors were few, the genetic and exposure-history diversity represented was limited. Shared clonotypes across all four donors exceeded non-shared ones in generation probability.

Remarks on this clone: Its target is unknown. The junction shows a germline mismatch at one end, possibly a read error.

The sequence derives from a man between 25 and 39 years old in good health. Sequencing was performed on naive CD4+ T cells sorted from blood. Subset described: CD45RA+ positively selected.

In nucleotides, the CDR3 is TGTGCTAGCAGCTTCGGAGGGAAGACAGATACGCAGTATTTT. This translates into CASSFGGKTDTQYF. This chain joins TRBV7-7 and TRBJ2-3; maybe TRBD2 (6 bases). Germline V lookup: CDR1 SSHAT, CDR2 FNYEAQ (reference sequence). This CDR3 is built from 14 residues.